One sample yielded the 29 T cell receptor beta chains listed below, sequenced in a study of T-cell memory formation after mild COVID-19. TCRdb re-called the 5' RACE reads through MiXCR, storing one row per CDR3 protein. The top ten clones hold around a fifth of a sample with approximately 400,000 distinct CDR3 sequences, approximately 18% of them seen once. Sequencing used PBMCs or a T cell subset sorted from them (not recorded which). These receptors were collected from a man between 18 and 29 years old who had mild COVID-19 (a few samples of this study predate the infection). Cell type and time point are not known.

CDR3 loop: CASSLGLCDTEAFF. The CDR3 DNA sequence: TGTGCCAGCAGCTTAGGTTTATGCGACACTGAAGCTTTCTTT. The genes are TRBV7-9 and TRBJ1-1; D ambiguous. This CDR3 has 14 amino acids. Germline lookup yields CDR1 SEHNR and CDR2 FQNEAQ (reference sequence). V lost 1 base and J lost 3, with 9 bases in between. Looking up the rest from reference TRBV7-9 and TRBJ1-1 gives the full variable domain: DTGVSQNPRHKITKRGQNVTFRCDPISEHNRLYWYRQTLGQGPEFLTYFQNEAQLEKSRLLSDRFSAERPKGSFSTLEIQRTEQGDSAMYLCASSLGLCDTEAFFGQGTRLTVV.

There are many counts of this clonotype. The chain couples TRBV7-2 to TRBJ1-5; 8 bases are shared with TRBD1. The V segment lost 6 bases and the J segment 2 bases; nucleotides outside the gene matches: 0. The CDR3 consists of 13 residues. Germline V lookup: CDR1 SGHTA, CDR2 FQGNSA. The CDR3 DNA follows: TGTGCCAGCAGGGGACAGGGCAATCAGCCCCAGCATTTT. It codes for CASRGQGNQPQHF. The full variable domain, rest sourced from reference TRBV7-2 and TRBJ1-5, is GAGVSQSPSNKVTEKGKDVELRCDPISGHTALYWYRQSLGQGLEFLIYFQGNSAPDKSGLPSDRFSAERTGGSVSTLTIQRTQQEDSAVYLCASRGQGNQPQHFGDGTRLSIL.

The CDR3: CASRLTGTGRYEQYF. CDR3 sequence (DNA): TGTGCCAGCAGATTAACCGGGACAGGGAGGTACGAGCAGTACTTC. This chain links TRBV6-2 or TRBV6-3 with TRBJ2-7, with 9 bases identical to TRBD1. The CDR3 is 15 residues long. Looked up from germline, CDR1 is MNHEY and CDR2 is SVGEGT. The V gene end was trimmed by 6 bases and the J gene end by 4 bases; junction bases not matched to a gene: 10.

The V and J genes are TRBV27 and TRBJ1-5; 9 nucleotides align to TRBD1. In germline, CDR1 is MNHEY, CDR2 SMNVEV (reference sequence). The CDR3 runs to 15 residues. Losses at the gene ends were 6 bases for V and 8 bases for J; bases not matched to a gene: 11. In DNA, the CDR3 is TGTGCCAGCAGACCTTTACAGGGGGCTGGGGAGCCCCAGCATTTT. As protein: CASRPLQGAGEPQHF.

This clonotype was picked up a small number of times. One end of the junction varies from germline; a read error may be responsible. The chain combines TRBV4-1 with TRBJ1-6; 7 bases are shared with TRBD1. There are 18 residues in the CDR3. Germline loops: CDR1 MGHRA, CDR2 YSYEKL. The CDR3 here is CASSQELQGISFNSPLHF. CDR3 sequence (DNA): TGCGCCAGCAGCCAAGAACTACAGGGGATCTCCTTTAATTCACCCCTCCACTTT.

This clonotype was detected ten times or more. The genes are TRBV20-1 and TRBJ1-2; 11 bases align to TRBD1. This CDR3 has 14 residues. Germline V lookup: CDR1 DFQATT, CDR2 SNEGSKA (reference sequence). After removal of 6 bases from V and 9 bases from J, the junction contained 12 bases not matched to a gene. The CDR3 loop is CSALTGTGGRSYTF. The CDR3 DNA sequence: TGCAGTGCCCTTACCGGGACAGGGGGGAGAAGCTACACCTTC.

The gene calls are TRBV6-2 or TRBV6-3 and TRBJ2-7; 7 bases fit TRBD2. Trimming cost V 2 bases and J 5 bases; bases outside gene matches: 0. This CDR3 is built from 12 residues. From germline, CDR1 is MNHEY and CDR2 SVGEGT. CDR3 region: CASSYGRDEQYF. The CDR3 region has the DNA TGTGCCAGCAGTTACGGGAGGGACGAGCAGTACTTC.

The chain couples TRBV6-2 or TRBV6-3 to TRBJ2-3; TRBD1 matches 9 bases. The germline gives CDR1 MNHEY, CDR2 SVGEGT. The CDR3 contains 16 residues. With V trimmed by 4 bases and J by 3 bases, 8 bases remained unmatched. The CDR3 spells CASSSSTGGRTDTQYF. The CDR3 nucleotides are TGTGCCAGCAGTTCCTCGACAGGGGGGAGGACAGATACGCAGTATTTT.

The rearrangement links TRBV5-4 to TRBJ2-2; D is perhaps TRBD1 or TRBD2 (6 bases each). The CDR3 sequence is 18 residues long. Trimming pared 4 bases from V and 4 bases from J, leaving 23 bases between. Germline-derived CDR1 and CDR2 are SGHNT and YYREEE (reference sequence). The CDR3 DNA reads TGTGCCAGCAGCGTTGGGAAGTTGGGGGGCTCATTCACCGGGGAGCTGTTTTTT. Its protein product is CASSVGKLGGSFTGELFF.

The CDR3 region has the DNA TGTGCCAGCAGCTCGGGACTTCACACCGGGGAGCTGTTTTTT. Its protein product is CASSSGLHTGELFF. V is TRBV7-9 and J is TRBJ2-2; a weak D match, TRBD2 (6 bases). V was trimmed by 4 bases and J by 3 bases, leaving 9 bases between them. The CDR3 length is 14 residues. CDR1 and CDR2 from the germline V gene are SEHNR and FQNEAQ (reference sequence).

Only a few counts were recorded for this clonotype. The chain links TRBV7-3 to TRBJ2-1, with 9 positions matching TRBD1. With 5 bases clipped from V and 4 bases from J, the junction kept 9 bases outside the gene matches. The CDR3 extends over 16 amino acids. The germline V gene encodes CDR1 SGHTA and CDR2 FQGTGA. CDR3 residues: CASSPRTGAGYNEQFF. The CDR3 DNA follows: TGTGCCAGCAGCCCCCGGACAGGGGCGGGGTACAATGAGCAGTTCTTC.

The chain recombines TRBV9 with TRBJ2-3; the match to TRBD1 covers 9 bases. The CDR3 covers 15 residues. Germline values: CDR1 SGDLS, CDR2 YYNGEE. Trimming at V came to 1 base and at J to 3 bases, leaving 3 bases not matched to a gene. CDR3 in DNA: TGTGCCAGCAGCGTAACAGGGGGCGGGACAGATACGCAGTATTTT. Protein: CASSVTGGGTDTQYF.

CDR3 DNA: TGTGCCAGCAGCTCGGGACAGGGGTACTATTCACCCCTCCACTTT. It translates to CASSSGQGYYSPLHF. The J gene is TRBJ1-6, the V gene TRBV5-5; 10 bases match TRBD1. The junction had 5 bases not matched to a gene; V was cut back by 3 bases and J by 8 bases. The CDR3 covers 15 residues. CDR1 and CDR2 (germline): SGHKS, YYEKEE (reference sequence).

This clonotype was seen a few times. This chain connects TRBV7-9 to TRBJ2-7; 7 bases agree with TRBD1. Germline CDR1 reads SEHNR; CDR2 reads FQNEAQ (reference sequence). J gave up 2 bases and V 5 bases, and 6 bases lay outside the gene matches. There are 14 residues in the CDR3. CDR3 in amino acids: CASSLWDSTYEQYF. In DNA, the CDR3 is TGTGCCAGCAGCCTGTGGGACAGCACCTACGAGCAGTACTTC.

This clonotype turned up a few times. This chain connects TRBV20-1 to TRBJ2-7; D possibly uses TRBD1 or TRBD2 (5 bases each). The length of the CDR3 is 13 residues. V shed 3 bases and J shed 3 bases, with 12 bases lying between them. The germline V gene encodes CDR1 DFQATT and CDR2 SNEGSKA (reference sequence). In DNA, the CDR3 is TGCAGTGCTAGTCAGGGAGTCAACTACGAGCAGTACTTC. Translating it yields CSASQGVNYEQYF.

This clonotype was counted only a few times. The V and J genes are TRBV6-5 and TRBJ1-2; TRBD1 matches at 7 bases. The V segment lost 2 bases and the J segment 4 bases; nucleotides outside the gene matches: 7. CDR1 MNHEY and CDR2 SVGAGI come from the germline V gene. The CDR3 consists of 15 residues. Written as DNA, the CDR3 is TGTGCCAGCAGTTACGGGACAGAGGGTACCTATGGCTACACCTTC. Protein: CASSYGTEGTYGYTF.

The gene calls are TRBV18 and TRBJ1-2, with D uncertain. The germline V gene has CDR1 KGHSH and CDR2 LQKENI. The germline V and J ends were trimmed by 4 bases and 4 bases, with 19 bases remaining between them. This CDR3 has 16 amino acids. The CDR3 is CASSQTQENRAYGYTF. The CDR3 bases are TGTGCCAGCTCACAGACCCAGGAGAACCGGGCCTATGGCTACACCTTC. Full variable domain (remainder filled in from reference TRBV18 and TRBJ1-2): NAGVMQNPRHLVRRRGQEARLRCSPMKGHSHVYWYRQLPEEGLKFMVYLQKENIIDESGMPKERFSAEFPKEGPSILRIQQVVRGDSAAYFCASSQTQENRAYGYTFGSGTRLTVV.

The CDR3 is CASSLSSGWTEAFF. The CDR3 DNA is TGTGCCAGCAGCTTAAGTTCAGGGTGGACTGAAGCTTTCTTT. V and J are TRBV7-8 and TRBJ1-1; D might be TRBD1 (5 bases). CDR3 size: 14 residues. V was shortened by 2 bases and J by 5 bases, with 12 bases between the two germline ends. CDR1 is SGHVS and CDR2 is FQNEAQ in the germline V gene.

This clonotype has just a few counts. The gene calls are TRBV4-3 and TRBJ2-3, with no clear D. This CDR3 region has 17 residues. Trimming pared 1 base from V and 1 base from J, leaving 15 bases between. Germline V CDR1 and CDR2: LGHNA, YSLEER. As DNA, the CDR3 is TGCGCCAGCAGCCAAGTTCGGCCCGGCGAAGGCACAGATACGCAGTATTTT. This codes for CASSQVRPGEGTDTQYF.

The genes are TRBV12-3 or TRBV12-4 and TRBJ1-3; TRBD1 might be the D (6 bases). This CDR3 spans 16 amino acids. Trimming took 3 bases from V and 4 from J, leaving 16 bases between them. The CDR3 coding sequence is TGTGCCAGCAGTTTCTGGCAGGGGCCTACCGGAAACACCATATATTTT. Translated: CASSFWQGPTGNTIYF.

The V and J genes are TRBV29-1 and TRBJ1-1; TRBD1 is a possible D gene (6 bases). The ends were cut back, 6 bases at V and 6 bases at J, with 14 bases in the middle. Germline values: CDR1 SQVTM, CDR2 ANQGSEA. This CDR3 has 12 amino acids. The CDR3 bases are TGCAGCGTCGAACAGGGCAGCCCTGAAGCTTTCTTT. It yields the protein CSVEQGSPEAFF.

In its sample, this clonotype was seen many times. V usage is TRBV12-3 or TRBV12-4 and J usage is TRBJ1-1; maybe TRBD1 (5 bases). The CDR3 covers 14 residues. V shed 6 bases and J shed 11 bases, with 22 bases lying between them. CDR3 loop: CASSPTEQGIRAFF. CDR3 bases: TGTGCCAGCAGCCCCACAGAGCAGGGTATTCGGGCTTTCTTT.

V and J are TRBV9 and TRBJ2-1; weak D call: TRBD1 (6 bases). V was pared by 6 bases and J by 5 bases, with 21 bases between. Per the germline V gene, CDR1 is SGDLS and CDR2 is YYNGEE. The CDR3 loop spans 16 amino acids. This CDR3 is CASTALFQGKNNEQFF. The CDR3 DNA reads TGTGCCAGCACCGCTCTTTTCCAGGGGAAAAACAATGAGCAGTTCTTC.

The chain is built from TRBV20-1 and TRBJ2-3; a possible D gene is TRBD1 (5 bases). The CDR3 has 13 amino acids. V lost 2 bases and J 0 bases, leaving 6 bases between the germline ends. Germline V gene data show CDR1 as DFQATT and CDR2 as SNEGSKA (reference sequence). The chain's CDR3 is CSARQGSTDTQYF. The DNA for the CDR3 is TGCAGTGCTAGACAGGGAAGCACAGATACGCAGTATTTT.

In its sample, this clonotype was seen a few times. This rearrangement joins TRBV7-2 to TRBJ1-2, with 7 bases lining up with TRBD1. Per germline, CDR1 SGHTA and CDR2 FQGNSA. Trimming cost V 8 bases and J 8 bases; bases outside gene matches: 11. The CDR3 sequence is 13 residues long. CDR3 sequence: CASAFQGGDGYTF. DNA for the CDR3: TGTGCCAGCGCATTTCAGGGGGGCGACGGCTACACCTTC.

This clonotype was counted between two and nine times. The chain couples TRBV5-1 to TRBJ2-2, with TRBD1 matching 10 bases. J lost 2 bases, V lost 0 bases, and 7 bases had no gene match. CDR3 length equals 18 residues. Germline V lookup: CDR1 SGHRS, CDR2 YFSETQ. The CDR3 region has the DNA TGCGCCAGCAGCTTGGCCCTCCGACAGGGGGCAAACACCGGGGAGCTGTTTTTT. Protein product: CASSLALRQGANTGELFF.

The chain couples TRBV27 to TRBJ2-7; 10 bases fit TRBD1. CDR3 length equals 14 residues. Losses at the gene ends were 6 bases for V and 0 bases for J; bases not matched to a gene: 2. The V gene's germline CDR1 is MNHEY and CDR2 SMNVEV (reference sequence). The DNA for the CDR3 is TGTGCCAGCAGCGGGACAGGGGCCTCCTACGAGCAGTACGTC. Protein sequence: CASSGTGASYEQYV.

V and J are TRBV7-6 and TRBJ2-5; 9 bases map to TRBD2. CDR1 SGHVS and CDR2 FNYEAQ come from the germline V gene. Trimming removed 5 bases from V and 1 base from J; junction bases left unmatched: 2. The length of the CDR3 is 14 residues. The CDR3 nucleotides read TGTGCCAGCAGCCTTAGCGGGAGCCAAGAGACCCAGTACTTC. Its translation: CASSLSGSQETQYF.

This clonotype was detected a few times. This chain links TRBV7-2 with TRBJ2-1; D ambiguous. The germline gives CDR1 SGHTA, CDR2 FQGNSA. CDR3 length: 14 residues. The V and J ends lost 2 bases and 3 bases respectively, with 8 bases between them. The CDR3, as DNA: TGTGCCAGCAGCTTAATGGGGATCTACAATGAGCAGTTCTTC. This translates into CASSLMGIYNEQFF.